This TCR beta chain emerged from a study of control samples from healthy donors and cancer patients. Assay used: immunoSEQ multiplex PCR; TCRdb lists only in-frame clones, some missing. The table includes approximately 230,000 clones, approximately 80% detected once. Germline CDR1 is LNHNV and CDR2 is YYDKDF (reference sequence). The germline V and J ends were trimmed by 3 bases and 2 bases, with 8 bases remaining between them. The CDR3 spans 13 residues. This TCR derives from a woman aged 55-69 years with lung cancer. V and J are TRBV15 and TRBJ2-7; D gene unclear. The specimen sequenced was PBMCs. The CDR3 here is CATSREPAYEQYF. The CDR3 DNA reads TGTGCCACCAGCAGGGAACCGGCCTACGAGCAGTACTTC.